The source of this T cell receptor (beta chain) is a study of monozygotic twins with cystic fibrosis. Study findings and constraints: Nucleotide-identical clonotype sharing was significantly higher within monozygotic CF twin pairs than between unrelated CF individuals. Clonality was generally low (median roughly 0.0095), higher in the most severe patients. J usage was most co-twin-similar in 8 of 16 pairs, V in 13. Age, concordance and disease severity did not associate with shared CDR3 numbers.

Method: immunoSEQ multiplex PCR; TCRdb's copy keeps in-frame clones and lacks some. This repertoire shows 30,000 to 35,000 clones, around 66% found once; its top ten account for approximately 0.79%. Comment on this clone: Antigen unknown.

The clonotype was recovered from a girl aged 10 to 17 with cystic fibrosis. The sequenced sample was blood.

The CDR3 sequence is CASSPPSGPGNEQFF. CDR3 DNA: TGTGCCAGCTCACCACCATCGGGGCCCGGCAATGAGCAGTTCTTC. The V gene is TRBV18, the J gene TRBJ2-1, with D perhaps matching TRBD1 or TRBD2 (5 bases each). The CDR3 covers 15 residues. V lost 0 bases, J lost 6 bases, and 12 bases lay in between. Germline CDR1 is KGHSH and CDR2 is LQKENI.